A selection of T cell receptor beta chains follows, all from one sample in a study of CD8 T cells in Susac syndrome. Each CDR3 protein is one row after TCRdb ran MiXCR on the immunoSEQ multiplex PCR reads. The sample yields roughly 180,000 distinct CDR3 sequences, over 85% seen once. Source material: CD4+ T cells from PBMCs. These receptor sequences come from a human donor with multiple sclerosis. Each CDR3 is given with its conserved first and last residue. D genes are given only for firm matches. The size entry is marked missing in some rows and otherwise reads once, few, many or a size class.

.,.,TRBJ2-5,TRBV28,CASSYRGAGEETQYF,TGTGCCAGCTCCTACCGTGGGGCAGGTGAAGAGACCCAGTACTTC
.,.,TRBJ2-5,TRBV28,CASSFGTPETQYF,TGTGCCAGCAGTTTCGGTACTCCCGAGACCCAGTACTTC
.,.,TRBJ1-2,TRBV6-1,CASSAQEGLYGYTF,TGTGCCAGCAGTGCCCAGGAGGGCCTCTATGGCTACACCTTC
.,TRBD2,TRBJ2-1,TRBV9,CASSVDSGSRWAGGRYNEQFF,TGTGCCAGCAGCGTAGATTCTGGTAGTCGGTGGGCGGGAGGGAGGTACAATGAGCAGTTCTTC
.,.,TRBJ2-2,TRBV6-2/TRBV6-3,CASTQTISTGELFF,TGTGCCAGCACCCAAACAATTTCCACCGGGGAGCTGTTTTTT
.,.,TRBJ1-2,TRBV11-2,CASSLVPGDGYTF,TGTGCCAGCAGCTTAGTGCCGGGAGATGGCTACACCTTC
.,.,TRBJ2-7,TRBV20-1,CSARGHPEQYF,TGCAGTGCTAGGGGGCATCCCGAGCAGTACTTC
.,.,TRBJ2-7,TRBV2,CASSEQVYEQYF,TGTGCCAGCAGTGAACAGGTTTACGAGCAGTACTTC
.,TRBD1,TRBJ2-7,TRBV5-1,CASSKTGGAGLAYEQYF,TGCGCCAGCAGCAAGACAGGGGGCGCCGGATTAGCCTACGAGCAGTACTTC
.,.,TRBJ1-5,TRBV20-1,CSASRGQLNQPQHF,TGCAGTGCTAGCAGGGGCCAACTCAATCAGCCCCAGCATTTT
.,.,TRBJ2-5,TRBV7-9,CASSRAGGPETQYF,TGTGCCAGCAGCCGCGCCGGGGGCCCTGAGACCCAGTACTTC
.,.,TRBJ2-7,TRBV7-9,CASSFSYFSYEQYF,TGTGCCAGCAGCTTTAGCTACTTCTCCTACGAGCAGTACTTC
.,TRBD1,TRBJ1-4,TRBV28,CASSLRGLDEKLFF,TGTGCCAGCAGCCTCAGGGGGTTGGATGAAAAACTGTTTTTT
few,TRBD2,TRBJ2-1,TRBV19,CASKGLAHSYNEQFF,TGTGCCAGTAAGGGACTAGCCCACTCCTACAATGAGCAGTTCTTC
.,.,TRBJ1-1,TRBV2,CASRGDSVILEAFF,TGTGCCAGCAGAGGCGACAGTGTTATACTCGAAGCTTTCTTT
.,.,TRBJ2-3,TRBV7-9,CASSLALGAGRTDTQYF,TGTGCCAGCAGCTTAGCTCTCGGAGCGGGCCGCACAGATACGCAGTATTTT
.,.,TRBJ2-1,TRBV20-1,CSWGNSLSSYNEQFF,TGCAGCTGGGGGAATAGCCTCAGCTCCTACAATGAGCAGTTCTTC
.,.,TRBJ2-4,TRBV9,CASSVGMVGRAKNIQYF,TGTGCCAGCAGCGTAGGAATGGTGGGCCGAGCCAAAAACATTCAGTACTTC
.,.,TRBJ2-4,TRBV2,CASSIFSGNIQYF,TGTGCCAGCAGCATCTTTAGCGGAAACATTCAGTACTTC
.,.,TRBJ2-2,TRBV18,CASSRGIPTNTGELFF,TGTGCCAGCTCGAGAGGTATCCCCACGAACACCGGGGAGCTGTTTTTT
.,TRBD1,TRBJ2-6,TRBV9,CASGRTGLSGANVLTF,TGTGCCAGCGGACGGACAGGCCTCTCTGGGGCCAACGTCCTGACTTTC
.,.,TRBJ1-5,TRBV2,CASQVGGQPQHF,TGTGCCAGCCAGGTTGGGGGGCAGCCCCAGCATTTT
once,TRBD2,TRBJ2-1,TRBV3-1,CASSQIAGGPGSKQFF,TGTGCCAGCAGCCAAATAGCGGGAGGGCCCGGATCAAAGCAGTTCTTC
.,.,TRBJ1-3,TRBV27,CASSQGNPFSGNTIYF,TGTGCCAGCAGTCAGGGGAACCCCTTCTCTGGAAACACCATATATTTT
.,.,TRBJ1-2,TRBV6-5,CASSYSGTFKGDGYTF,TGTGCCAGCAGTTACTCAGGGACCTTTAAGGGAGATGGCTACACCTTC
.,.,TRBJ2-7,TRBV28,CASMTGHSSYEQYF,TGTGCCAGCATGACAGGCCATAGCTCCTACGAGCAGTACTTC
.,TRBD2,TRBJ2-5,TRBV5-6,CASSLGLAGGGETQYF,TGTGCCAGCAGCTTGGGACTAGCGGGAGGGGGAGAGACCCAGTACTTC
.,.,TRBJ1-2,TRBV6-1,CASRVGAWGYTF,TGTGCCAGCAGGGTGGGGGCTTGGGGCTACACCTTC
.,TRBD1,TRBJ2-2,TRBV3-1,CASSQVAGTGTGELFF,TGTGCCAGCAGCCAAGTAGCCGGGACAGGGACCGGGGAGCTGTTTTTT